Detailed here is one TCR beta chain. There are a few counts of this clone. Its target antigen remains unknown. No quality values exist for individual bases; no much larger clone is one base distant. V is clipped by 3 bases and J by 9 bases, and the sequence between their germline boundaries is 6 bases long. CDR1 SQVTM and CDR2 ANQGSEA were looked up in the germline V gene. The CDR3 runs 10 amino acids, cysteine and phenylalanine included. The sequence is cut down to CDR3 DNA, 30 bases in frame from base 1. The data were obtained in a study of cytotoxic CD8 clonotypes in ibrutinib-treated CLL (dated by TCRdb to the early 2020s). Regarding the research as a whole: The cohort had some eleven relapsed/refractory and 15 treatment-naive patients; 17 to 18 were IGHV unmutated. Every remission and progressive disease sample was obtained while ibrutinib was still being received by the patients. Partial responses were observed in about 25 patients and complete responses in 2; after a median follow-up of around 64 months, remission was maintained in approximately 15 patients and progression was observed in roughly twelve. On average, each sample yielded 255,043 productive templates and 85,000 to 95,000 productive rearrangements. Longitudinal samples were obtainable from about 30% of the roughly 90 participants in the trial. The response samples were drawn at a median of approximately 11 months into treatment, with a range of about 6 to 40 months. Cryopreserved peripheral blood mononuclear cells were collected at three points: before therapy, at response, and at either sustained remission or disease progression.

The research as a whole found: Sampling times were not matched between patients in sustained remission and patients whose disease was progressing, and lymph node repertoires were not examined. Public clonotypes were rare and either contracted or stayed stable during treatment, and the rise in clonality at ibrutinib response reflected the expansion of private clonotypes. Baseline clonality exceeded that of age-matched healthy donors and correlated strongly with circulating CD8+ T-cell counts. Clonality rose at ibrutinib response, remained stable during sustained remission, and dropped back toward baseline at progression.

Each clonotype received, on average, around 10x coverage in deep resolution sequencing performed on a MiSeq, where the target depth lay between 1 in 1 million and 1 in 200,000 T cells. The immunoSEQ hsTCRB Kit was used to generate the TCR beta libraries. As for how the authors treated the data: Data were analyzed with ImmunoSEQ Data Assistant and ImmunoSEQ Analyzer, with V, D and J genes assigned per IMGT definitions. Clonality, which ranges from 0 to 1, was calculated by subtracting the normalized Shannon entropy of productive rearrangement frequencies from one. Public clonotype analysis was restricted to overrepresented clonotypes comprising at least 0.05% of each patient's repertoire. More than ten age-matched healthy donor repertoires from immuneACCESS were used as controls for clonality. TCRdb limited this immuneACCESS table to in-frame rearrangements with V and J called. A share of clones is missing; checked studies link under half to unresolved V genes, and the rest is unexplained. The V and J calls and clone size were taken over from that table, and D and trimming were inferred from the DNA. The sample yields roughly 250,000 clones; under 80% were counted once. The top ten hold 15% of the sample.

Reading the label with the study, this specimen's time point is: approximately 2 years on ibrutinib. For TCR beta library preparation, roughly 2.2 micrograms of genomic DNA were isolated from cryopreserved PBMCs. Longitudinal blood samples from CLL patients receiving ibrutinib monotherapy were subjected to high-throughput TCR beta sequencing. The patients took part in an open-label, single-center phase 2 trial of ibrutinib monotherapy. The chain is assembled from TRBV29-1 and TRBJ2-1, with an unclear D gene assignment. The sequence derives from a human donor with chronic lymphocytic leukemia. The sample here was PBMCs, taken after 24 months of ibrutinib treatment. The sequenced DNA: TGCAGCGTTGAGTCGGCTGAGCAGTTCTTC. This is translated as CSVESAEQFF.